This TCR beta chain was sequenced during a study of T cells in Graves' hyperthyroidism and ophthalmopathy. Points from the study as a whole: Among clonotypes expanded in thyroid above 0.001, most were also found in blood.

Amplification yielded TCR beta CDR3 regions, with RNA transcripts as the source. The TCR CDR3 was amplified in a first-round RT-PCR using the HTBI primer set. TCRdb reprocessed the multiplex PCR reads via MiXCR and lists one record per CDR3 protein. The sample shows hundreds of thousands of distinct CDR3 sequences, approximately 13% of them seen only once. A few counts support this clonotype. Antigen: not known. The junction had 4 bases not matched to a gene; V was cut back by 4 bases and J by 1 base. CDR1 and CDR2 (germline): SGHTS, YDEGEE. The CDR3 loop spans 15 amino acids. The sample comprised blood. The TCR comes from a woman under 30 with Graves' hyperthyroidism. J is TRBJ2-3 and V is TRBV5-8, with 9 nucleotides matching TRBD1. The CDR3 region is CASSIRDRGTDTQYF. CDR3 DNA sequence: TGTGCCAGCAGCATCCGGGACAGGGGCACAGATACGCAGTATTTT. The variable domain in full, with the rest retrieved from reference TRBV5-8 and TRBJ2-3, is EAGVTQSPTHLIKTRGQQATLRCSPISGHTSVYWYQQALGLGLQFLLWYDEGEERNRGNFPPRFSGRQFPNYSSELNVNALELEDSALYLCASSIRDRGTDTQYFGPGTRLTVL.